This TCR beta chain is drawn from a study of glioma-infiltrating T cells after dendritic cell vaccination. Study-level information: Autologous tumor lysate-pulsed dendritic cell vaccination was given between the early 2000s and the early 2010s. Three intradermal dendritic cell vaccine injections were given every two weeks.

The V end was cut by 4 bases, the J end by 6 bases, with 9 bases between. This CDR3 spans 13 amino acids. Germline CDR1 and CDR2: LGHNA and YSLEER. Some clones are missing from TCRdb's copy, which holds only in-frame ones; the method was immunoSEQ multiplex PCR. The table includes around 37,000 clones, approximately 84% detected once. The starting material was blood, obtained before dendritic cell vaccination. This chain uses TRBV4-3 with TRBJ2-2; no firm D call. The clonotype comes from a human donor with glioblastoma. CDR3 nucleotide sequence: TGCGCCAGCAGCCGAGGAGAAGCCGGGGAGCTGTTTTTT. It is translated as CASSRGEAGELFF.